These T cell receptor beta chains were read from a single sample in a study of graft-versus-host responses after intestinal transplantation. These receptors are not linked to any known antigen. Assay used: immunoSEQ multiplex PCR; TCRdb lists only in-frame clones, some missing. The sample includes under 90,000 clones, 85% to 95% seen only once; the top ten take under 0.4%. Sequenced here: unstimulated CD4+ T cells sorted from spleen or lymph node cells, sampled before transplant. The source is a human donor who was the organ donor for an intestinal transplant. The CDR3 runs from the conserved cysteine through the conserved F or W. A D gene is named only where the DNA matches it firmly. A row's size may be missing; if present it is once, few, many or a size class.

TRBJ2-5	once	NA	TRBV25-1	CASSEYHGGEETQYF	TGTGCCAGCAGTGAATATCATGGGGGCGAAGAGACCCAGTACTTC
TRBJ2-1	NA	NA	TRBV5-1	CASSLILSSYNEQFF	TGCGCCAGCAGCTTGATACTGAGCTCCTACAATGAGCAGTTCTTC
TRBJ2-7	NA	NA	TRBV2	CASIFLMGASPPEQYF	TGTGCCAGCATCTTCCTTATGGGGGCGTCTCCGCCCGAGCAGTACTTC
TRBJ1-5	once	NA	TRBV19	CASSIYGGATYSNQPQHF	TGTGCCAGTAGTATTTACGGGGGGGCCACCTATAGCAATCAGCCCCAGCATTTT
TRBJ2-3	NA	NA	TRBV25-1	CASRGANTQYF	TGTGCCAGCAGGGGGGCGAATACGCAGTATTTT
TRBJ2-5	NA	NA	TRBV5-1	CASSFDKWTRQAGETQYF	TGCGCCAGCAGCTTCGACAAATGGACGCGACAGGCCGGGGAGACCCAGTACTTC
TRBJ2-3	once	TRBD2	TRBV28	CASTPSGLTDTQYF	TGTGCCAGCACGCCTAGCGGACTCACAGATACGCAGTATTTT
TRBJ2-2	once	NA	TRBV7-3	CASSLQGFTGELFF	TGTGCCAGCAGTTTACAGGGTTTCACCGGGGAGCTGTTTTTT
TRBJ1-1	once	NA	TRBV10-1	CASRQSSNTEAFF	TGCGCCAGTCGACAATCCTCGAACACTGAAGCTTTCTTT
TRBJ2-7	once	NA	TRBV27	CASSPRTAFISSYEQYF	TGTGCCAGCTCGCCCCGAACAGCTTTTATTAGCTCCTACGAGCAGTACTTC
TRBJ2-7	NA	NA	TRBV5-5	CASSPSEDRPYEQYF	TGTGCCAGCAGCCCCTCAGAAGACAGGCCCTACGAGCAGTACTTC
TRBJ1-2	NA	TRBD1	TRBV19	CASRSTQTGIYGYTF	TGTGCCAGTAGATCCACACAGACAGGGATCTATGGCTACACCTTC
TRBJ1-3	NA	TRBD1	TRBV7-8	CASSLRQGGYSGNTIYF	TGTGCCAGCAGCTTGCGACAGGGAGGATACTCTGGAAACACCATATATTTT
TRBJ1-2	NA	NA	TRBV6-1	CASSEEGTGIIYGYTF	TGTGCCAGCAGTGAAGAAGGTACAGGTATAATCTATGGCTACACCTTC
TRBJ1-5	NA	NA	TRBV15	CATSRDGGTYSNQPQHF	TGTGCCACCAGCAGAGATGGGGGGACGTATAGCAATCAGCCCCAGCATTTT
TRBJ2-1	NA	TRBD2	TRBV7-3	CASSTRGSSYNEQFF	TGTGCCAGCAGCACGCGCGGGAGTTCCTACAATGAGCAGTTCTTC
TRBJ2-7	NA	NA	TRBV10-2	CASYGPRTGQGSYEQYF	TGCGCCAGCTATGGTCCCCGTACGGGGCAGGGGTCCTACGAGCAGTACTTC
TRBJ2-3	few	TRBD2	TRBV7-8	CASSIVAGGPDTQYF	TGTGCCAGCAGCATAGTAGCGGGGGGGCCAGATACGCAGTATTTT
TRBJ1-1	NA	TRBD1	TRBV5-6	CASSATGKMNTEAFF	TGTGCCAGCAGCGCGACAGGGAAAATGAACACTGAAGCTTTCTTT
TRBJ1-1	NA	NA	TRBV11-1	CASSLFSPRVSTEAFF	TGTGCCAGCAGCTTATTCAGCCCCAGGGTGTCCACTGAAGCTTTCTTT
TRBJ2-1	NA	TRBD2	TRBV11-2	CASSLGSGGENEQFF	TGTGCCAGCAGCTTAGGAAGCGGGGGGGAAAATGAGCAGTTCTTC
TRBJ2-5	NA	TRBD2	TRBV27	CASSFTVAGVGETQYF	TGTGCCAGCAGTTTTACGGTAGCGGGAGTAGGAGAGACCCAGTACTTC
TRBJ2-2	NA	TRBD1	TRBV7-9	CASSLDFATGRTGELFF	TGTGCCAGCAGCTTAGACTTTGCGACAGGGCGCACCGGGGAGCTGTTTTTT
TRBJ1-2	NA	TRBD1	TRBV18	CASSPIRDSYGYTF	TGTGCCAGCTCGCCCATCCGGGACAGCTATGGCTACACCTTC
TRBJ2-7	NA	TRBD2	TRBV6-1	CASSEEGLAAYEQYF	TGTGCCAGCAGTGAGGAGGGACTAGCGGCCTACGAGCAGTACTTC
TRBJ1-1	NA	NA	TRBV7-3	CASSQTDGENTEAFF	TGTGCCAGCAGCCAGACCGACGGGGAAAACACTGAAGCTTTCTTT
TRBJ2-1	NA	TRBD1	TRBV6-1	CAIGTGIYNEQFF	TGTGCCATCGGGACAGGGATCTACAATGAGCAGTTCTTC
TRBJ1-2	NA	TRBD1	TRBV15	CATSREYPYLGTGGRVGYTF	TGTGCCACCAGCAGAGAGTATCCGTATCTTGGGACAGGGGGCAGGGTCGGCTACACCTTC
TRBJ2-7	NA	TRBD2	TRBV4-2	CASNRMAGGPVDYEQYF	TGTGCCAGCAACCGTATGGCGGGAGGGCCTGTGGACTACGAGCAGTACTTC
TRBJ1-3	NA	NA	TRBV19	CASMSGGADGNTIYF	TGTGCCAGTATGTCGGGGGGCGCGGATGGAAACACCATATATTTT
TRBJ1-1	NA	NA	TRBV7-6	CASSLRQLNTEAFF	TGTGCCAGCAGCCTTAGACAGTTGAACACTGAAGCTTTCTTT
TRBJ2-7	NA	NA	TRBV7-8	CASSLGDQGFLGYEQYF	TGTGCCAGCAGCTTAGGGGATCAGGGTTTCTTGGGCTACGAGCAGTACTTC
TRBJ2-1	NA	TRBD2	TRBV7-9	CASSSPSGTSGRNEQFF	TGTGCCAGCAGCTCACCAAGCGGGACTAGCGGGCGCAATGAGCAGTTCTTC
TRBJ2-3	once	NA	TRBV7-8	CASSLRQVGSTDTQYF	TGTGCCAGCAGCCTAAGACAGGTCGGGAGCACAGATACGCAGTATTTT
TRBJ1-4	NA	NA	TRBV27	CASSPSATTNEKLFF	TGTGCCAGCAGCCCATCCGCTACAACTAATGAAAAACTGTTTTTT
TRBJ2-4	NA	NA	TRBV5-4	CASSLQGNIQYF	TGTGCCAGCAGCTTGCAGGGGAACATTCAGTACTTC
TRBJ2-1	NA	TRBD2	TRBV4-2	CASSQDFGRAVYNEQFF	TGTGCCAGCAGCCAAGATTTTGGGAGGGCGGTCTACAATGAGCAGTTCTTC
TRBJ1-6	once	NA	TRBV12-5	CASGLVVGVGSPLHF	TGTGCTAGTGGTTTGGTTGTGGGAGTAGGGTCACCCCTCCACTTT
TRBJ2-5	NA	TRBD2	TRBV4-2	CASSQVSRTRWETQYF	TGTGCCAGCAGCCAAGTATCCAGGACTAGATGGGAGACCCAGTACTTC
TRBJ2-6	NA	TRBD1	TRBV5-4	CASRMDRSFSGANVLTF	TGTGCCAGCAGAATGGACAGGTCCTTCTCTGGGGCCAACGTCCTGACTTTC
TRBJ2-5	NA	NA	TRBV7-3	CASSRDGLIEETQYF	TGTGCCAGCAGCCGCGATGGGCTCATAGAAGAGACCCAGTACTTC
TRBJ1-2	NA	NA	TRBV30	CAWSVAGVRYGYTF	TGTGCCTGGAGTGTAGCAGGGGTAAGGTATGGCTACACCTTC